The entry below describes one TCR beta chain. Germline V gives CDR1 MNHNS, CDR2 SASEGT. The CDR3 sequence is 14 residues long. The V end was cut by 6 bases, the J end by 0 bases, with 12 bases between. This record belongs to a study of shared clonotypes between healthy human individuals. In the authors' methods: Quality scores were absent from the junction-only immunoSEQ sequences, so filtering differed. Sequenced by immunoSEQ multiplex PCR; TCRdb stores in-frame clones only, minus some. V and J calls and clone size are those listed in that table; D and trimming were worked out from the DNA. The table lists about 520,000 clones, over 70% of them singletons.

Sequenced: PBMCs. This receptor was identified in a woman aged 40 to 55 in good health. Some clones in this sample may be carry-over from other donors' samples. V usage is TRBV6-1 and J usage is TRBJ2-7; no clear D gene. The CDR3: CASRTASSSYEQYF. CDR3 coding DNA: TGTGCCAGCAGGACCGCCAGTAGCTCCTACGAGCAGTACTTC.